This T cell receptor (beta chain) appears in the sequencing data of a study of cytomegalovirus exposure and HLA in healthy donors. Study-wide context: Drawn from HLA-typed donors, 80 million to 95 million unique TCRs were held in an early data release. Study-level points and caveats: Donor immune exposure was known only as CMV serostatus. A later analysis linked a missense variant in DCLRE1C to the trimming of TCR beta V and J genes.

PCR employed 60 Vbeta and 13 Jbeta primers. The method was immunoSEQ multiplex PCR; TCRdb's version includes in-frame clones alone and lacks a portion of them. Of 150,000 or so clones in the sample, about 75% were seen once. As for this clone: Its antigen is unidentified.

The CDR3 sequence is 14 residues long. Germline V gene sequence: CDR1 SGHTA, CDR2 FQGNSA. J gave up 9 bases and V 2 bases, and 6 bases lay outside the gene matches. Specimen: PBMCs. This chain links TRBV7-2 with TRBJ2-1; 8 bases match TRBD2. The source is a female donor in good health and CMV-seronegative. This CDR3 is CASSLQREYGEQFF. The CDR3 bases are TGTGCCAGCAGCTTACAGCGGGAGTACGGTGAGCAGTTCTTC. Based on the CDR3 plus reference TRBV7-2 and TRBJ2-1, the full variable domain is GAGVSQSPSNKVTEKGKDVELRCDPISGHTALYWYRQSLGQGLEFLIYFQGNSAPDKSGLPSDRFSAERTGGSVSTLTIQRTQQEDSAVYLCASSLQREYGEQFFGPGTRLTVL.